Below, one TCR beta chain is given with its context. The CDR3 spans 21 residues. CDR1 SGHTA and CDR2 FQGTGA come from the germline V gene. The ends were cut back, 1 base at V and 0 bases at J, with 28 bases in the middle. The source of the sample is a study of blood T cell repertoires in COVID-19. Study as a whole: The United States, Italy and Spain were the sources of the acute and convalescent COVID-19 samples. Nucleic acid was either cDNA or gDNA, and it came from T cells, B-cell-depleted T cells, or PBMCs.

As originally analysed: Researchers report that nucleated cell counts were estimated from reference gene primer amplification. The protocol was immunoSEQ multiplex PCR, while the TCRdb copy is restricted to in-frame clones and leaves out a portion. V and J calls and clone size are copied from that table; D and trimming were computed from the DNA. The table lists 40,000 to 55,000 clones, roughly 88% of them singletons. Sequenced input: peripheral blood. This TCR was sampled from a man aged 45 to 65 with active COVID-19. V is TRBV7-3 and J is TRBJ2-7, with a weak D call TRBD1 (7 bases). This chain's CDR3 is CASSLIITRDSWFESSYEQYF. DNA for the CDR3: TGTGCCAGCAGCTTAATCATCACGCGGGACAGTTGGTTCGAGAGCTCCTACGAGCAGTACTTC.